Detailed here is one T cell receptor beta chain. The sample comes from a study of blood T cells in healthy people across ages. Individuals who donated were healthy Caucasians from Russia aged roughly 6 to 100. Samples each yielded at least 5 micrograms of total RNA. The CDR3 is 13 amino acids. It was with a sample-barcoded 5' primer and a J-beta primer mix that a second PCR of about 6 to 12 cycles was run. Via MiXCR, TCRdb re-called the 5' RACE reads, giving one row per CDR3 protein. This sample has just over 1 million distinct CDR3 sequences, with over 35% found just once. This chain connects TRBV21-1 to TRBJ1-5. TRBV21-1 is classified as a pseudogene. Specimen: blood. This TCR derives from an older woman in good health. CDR3 DNA sequence: TGTGCCAGCAGCAAGGGGAAGGCTCAGCCCCAGCATTTT. The encoded protein is CASSKGKAQPQHF.